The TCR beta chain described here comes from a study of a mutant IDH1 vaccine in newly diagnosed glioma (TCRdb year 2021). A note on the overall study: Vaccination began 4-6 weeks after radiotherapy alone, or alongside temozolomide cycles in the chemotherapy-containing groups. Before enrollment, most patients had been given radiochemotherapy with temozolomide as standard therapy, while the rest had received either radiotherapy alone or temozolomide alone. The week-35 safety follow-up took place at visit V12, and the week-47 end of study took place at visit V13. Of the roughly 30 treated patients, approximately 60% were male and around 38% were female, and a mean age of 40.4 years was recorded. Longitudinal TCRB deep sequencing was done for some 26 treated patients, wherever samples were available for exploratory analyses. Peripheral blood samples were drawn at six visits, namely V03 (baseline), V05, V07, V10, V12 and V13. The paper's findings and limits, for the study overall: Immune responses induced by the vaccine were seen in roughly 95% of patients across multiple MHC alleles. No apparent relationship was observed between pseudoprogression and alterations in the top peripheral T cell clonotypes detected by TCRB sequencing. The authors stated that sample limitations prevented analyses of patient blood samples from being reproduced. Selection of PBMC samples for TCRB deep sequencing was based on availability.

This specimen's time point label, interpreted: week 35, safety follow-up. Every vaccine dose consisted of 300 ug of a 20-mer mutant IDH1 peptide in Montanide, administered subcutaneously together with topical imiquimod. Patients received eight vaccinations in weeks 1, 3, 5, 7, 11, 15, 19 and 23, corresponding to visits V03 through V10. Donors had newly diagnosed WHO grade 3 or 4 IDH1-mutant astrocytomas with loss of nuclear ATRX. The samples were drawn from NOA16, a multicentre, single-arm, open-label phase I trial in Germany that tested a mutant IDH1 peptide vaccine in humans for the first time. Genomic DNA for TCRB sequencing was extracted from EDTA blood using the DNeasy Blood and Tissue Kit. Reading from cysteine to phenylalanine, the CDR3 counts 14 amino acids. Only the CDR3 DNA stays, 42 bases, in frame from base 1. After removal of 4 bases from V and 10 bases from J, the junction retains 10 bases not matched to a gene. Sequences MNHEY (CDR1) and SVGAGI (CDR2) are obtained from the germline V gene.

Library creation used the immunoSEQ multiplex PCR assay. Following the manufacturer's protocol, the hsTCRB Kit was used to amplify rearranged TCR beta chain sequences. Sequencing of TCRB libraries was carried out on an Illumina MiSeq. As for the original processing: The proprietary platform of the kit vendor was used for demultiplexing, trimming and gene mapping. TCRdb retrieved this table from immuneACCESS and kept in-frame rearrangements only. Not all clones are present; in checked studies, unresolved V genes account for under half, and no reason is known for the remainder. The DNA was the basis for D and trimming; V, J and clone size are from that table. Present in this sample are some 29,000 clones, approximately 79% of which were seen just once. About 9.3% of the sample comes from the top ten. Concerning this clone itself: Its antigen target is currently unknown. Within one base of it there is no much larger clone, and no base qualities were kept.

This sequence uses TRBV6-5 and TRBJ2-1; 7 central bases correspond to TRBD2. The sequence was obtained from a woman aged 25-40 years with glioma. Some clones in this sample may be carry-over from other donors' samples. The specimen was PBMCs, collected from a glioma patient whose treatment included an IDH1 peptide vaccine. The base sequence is TGTGCCAGCAGTTCCGTTGATACTAGCGACGAGCAGTTCTTC. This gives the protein CASSSVDTSDEQFF.